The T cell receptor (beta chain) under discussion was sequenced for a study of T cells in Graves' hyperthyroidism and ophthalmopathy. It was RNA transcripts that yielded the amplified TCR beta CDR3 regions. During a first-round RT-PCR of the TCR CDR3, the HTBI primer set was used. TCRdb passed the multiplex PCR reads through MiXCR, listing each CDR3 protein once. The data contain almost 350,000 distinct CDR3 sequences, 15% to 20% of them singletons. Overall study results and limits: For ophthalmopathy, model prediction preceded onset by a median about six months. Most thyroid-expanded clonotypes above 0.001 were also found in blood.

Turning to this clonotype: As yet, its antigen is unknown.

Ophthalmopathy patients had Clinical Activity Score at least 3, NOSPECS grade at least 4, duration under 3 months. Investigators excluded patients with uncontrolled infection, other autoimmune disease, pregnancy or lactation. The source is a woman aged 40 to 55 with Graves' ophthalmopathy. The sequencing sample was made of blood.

In DNA form, the CDR3 reads TGTGCCAGCAGCTTATTGGGACTAGTCCGCCCGGGGGAGCAGTACTTC. The encoded protein is CASSLLGLVRPGEQYF. The chain recombines TRBV7-8 with TRBJ2-7; TRBD2 matches 8 bases. J was trimmed by 7 bases and V by 2 bases; bases with no gene match: 13. CDR1 and CDR2 (germline): SGHVS, FQNEAQ. The CDR3 spans 16 residues.